One sample yielded the 19 T cell receptor beta chains listed below, sequenced in a study of CD8+ T cells in alopecia areata. Sample treatment: oral pan-JAK inhibitor, 5-10 mg twice daily. Sequencing templates came from extracted RNA that was reverse transcribed into cDNA. TCRdb's table, derived via immunoSEQ multiplex PCR, lists solely in-frame clones and lacks some. In the table there are approximately 110,000 clones, less than 60% of which are singletons. The sample consisted of CD4+ T cells sorted from blood, taken at week 24, from a patient treated with tofacitinib. All receptors derive from a human donor with alopecia areata.

The J gene is TRBJ1-6, the V gene TRBV29-1; no firm D call. Per germline, CDR1 SQVTM and CDR2 ANQGSEA. There are 13 residues in the CDR3. Trimming took 7 bases from V and 7 from J, leaving 14 bases between them. This CDR3 reads CSARWGDNSPLHF. CDR3 DNA sequence: TGCAGCGCCCGGTGGGGTGACAATTCACCCCTCCACTTT.

This chain joins TRBV29-1 and TRBJ1-5; tentative D call: TRBD1 (5 bases). This CDR3 has 16 amino acids. Trimming removed 6 bases at V and 0 bases at J, with 18 bases between. The germline V gene has CDR1 SQVTM and CDR2 ANQGSEA. The CDR3 DNA is TGCAGCGTGACAGAAGGGACGGGGTATAGCAATCAGCCCCAGCATTTT. This translates into CSVTEGTGYSNQPQHF.

V is TRBV5-1 and J is TRBJ1-6; the D gene is possibly TRBD1 (5 bases). Germline CDR1 reads SGHRS; CDR2 reads YFSETQ. The CDR3 contains 16 residues. Trimming removed 5 bases from V and 0 bases from J, with 12 bases in between. The CDR3 spells CASSLQESSYNSPLHF. The CDR3 DNA reads TGCGCCAGCAGTCTACAGGAGAGCTCCTATAATTCACCCCTCCACTTT.

This clone has only a few counts. The rearrangement links TRBV5-1 to TRBJ2-6; D gene ambiguous. Per germline, CDR1 SGHRS and CDR2 YFSETQ. The CDR3 has 14 residues. V lost 5 bases, J lost 1 base, and 7 bases lay in between. CDR3 loop: CASRETSGANVLTF. CDR3 bases: TGCGCCAGCAGGGAAACGTCTGGGGCCAACGTCCTGACTTTC.

This chain links TRBV27 with TRBJ1-3; a possible D gene is TRBD1 (5 bases). There are 14 residues in the CDR3. The V end was cut by 3 bases, the J end by 2 bases, with 8 bases between. Germline CDR1 is MNHEY and CDR2 is SMNVEV (reference sequence). In DNA, the CDR3 is TGTGCCAGCAGTTTTTCAGGGCCTGGAAACACCATATATTTT. This translates into CASSFSGPGNTIYF.

The chain carries TRBV28 and TRBJ2-7; the D is unclear. Germline V gives CDR1 MDHEN, CDR2 SYDVKM. The V and J ends lost 2 bases and 0 bases respectively, with 8 bases between them. This CDR3 spans 14 amino acids. This CDR3 reads CASSLPGSSYEQYF. The CDR3 bases are TGTGCCAGCAGTTTACCAGGTTCCTCCTACGAGCAGTACTTC.

The gene calls are TRBV2 and TRBJ2-4; D uncertain. Germline values: CDR1 SNHLY, CDR2 FYNNEI. V lost 0 bases to trimming and J lost 11 bases, with 5 bases between them. The CDR3 consists of 11 residues. Here the CDR3 DNA reads TGTGCCAGCAGTGAAGCCGGTTTTCAGTACTTC. This sequence encodes CASSEAGFQYF.

This clone appeared a few times. The gene calls are TRBV5-1 and TRBJ2-3; 7 nucleotides match TRBD1. This CDR3 spans 15 amino acids. Germline CDR1 is SGHRS and CDR2 is YFSETQ. J was trimmed by 1 base and V by 5 bases; bases with no gene match: 7. CDR3 protein: CASSSGTARTDTQYF. The DNA for the CDR3 is TGCGCCAGCAGTTCCGGGACAGCACGCACAGATACGCAGTATTTT.

For the CDR3, the DNA is TGCGCCAGCAGCTCCCCCAGGGGACAGGGGACAGAGACCCAGTACTTC. It encodes CASSSPRGQGTETQYF. The J gene is TRBJ2-5, the V gene TRBV5-1; TRBD1 matches 10 bases. The CDR3 runs 16 residues. Looked up from germline, CDR1 is SGHRS and CDR2 is YFSETQ. Trimming cost V 3 bases and J 4 bases; bases outside gene matches: 9.

The rearrangement joins TRBV16 to TRBJ1-1; unclear D gene. This CDR3 is 13 amino acids long. From germline, CDR1 is KGHSY and CDR2 FQNENV. V lost 4 bases and J lost 1, with 7 bases in between. The CDR3 coding sequence is TGTGCCAGCAGCCGCAGCGGGAACACTGAAGCTTTCTTT. Its translation: CASSRSGNTEAFF.

Comments on this clone: Other nucleotide sequences in the sample specify the same CDR3. V usage is TRBV30 and J usage is TRBJ2-5; D is unclear. Deletions cut 2 bases from V and 5 bases from J, with 6 bases between. The CDR3 sequence is 11 residues long. The germline V gene encodes CDR1 GTSNPN and CDR2 SVGIG (reference sequence). The CDR3 loop is CAWSSAETQYF. CDR3 sequence (DNA): TGTGCCTGGAGTTCTGCTGAGACCCAGTACTTC.

This chain links TRBV18 with TRBJ1-4, with TRBD1 identical over 7 bases. This CDR3 is 17 amino acids long. Losses at the gene ends were 3 bases for V and 6 bases for J; bases not matched to a gene: 13. Germline CDR1 and CDR2: KGHSH and LQKENI. The CDR3 loop is CASSPSRGGSSDEKLFF. CDR3 nucleotide sequence: TGTGCCAGCTCACCCTCACGAGGGGGCAGTTCGGATGAAAAACTGTTTTTT.

J is TRBJ1-2 and V is TRBV29-1; D is undetermined. The germline V gene has CDR1 SQVTM and CDR2 ANQGSEA. CDR3 size: 12 residues. V was clipped by 4 bases and J by 6 bases, with 12 bases between them. The CDR3 protein is CSVGSTPDGYTF. In nucleotides, the CDR3 is TGCAGCGTTGGATCCACCCCGGATGGCTACACCTTC.

The chain combines TRBV29-1 with TRBJ2-1; 10 bases agree with TRBD2. CDR3 length: 14 amino acids. Trimming cost V 4 bases and J 7 bases; bases outside gene matches: 7. The germline V gene has CDR1 SQVTM and CDR2 ANQGSEA. The CDR3 sequence is CSVAQRGGKNEQFF. The DNA of the CDR3 is TGCAGCGTTGCCCAGCGGGGGGGAAAAAATGAGCAGTTCTTC.

V and J are TRBV5-4 and TRBJ2-3, with 12 bases fitting TRBD2. Trimming removed 4 bases from V and 5 bases from J; junction bases left unmatched: 2. The CDR3 runs to 14 residues. Germline V gene sequence: CDR1 SGHNT, CDR2 YYREEE (reference sequence). The CDR3 DNA sequence: TGTGCCAGCAGCCTAGCGGGGGGGCAAGATACGCAGTATTTT. Protein sequence: CASSLAGGQDTQYF. Full variable domain (outside the CDR3, taken from reference TRBV5-4 and TRBJ2-3): ETGVTQSPTHLIKTRGQQVTLRCSSQSGHNTVSWYQQALGQGPQFIFQYYREEENGRGNFPPRFSGLQFPNYSSELNVNALELDDSALYLCASSLAGGQDTQYFGPGTRLTVL.

The gene calls are TRBV7-9 and TRBJ2-7; D is perhaps TRBD2 (7 bases). Trimming shortened V by 11 bases and J by 5 bases, and 16 bases separated the two germline ends. CDR1 SEHNR and CDR2 FQNEAQ come from the germline V gene (reference sequence). The length of the CDR3 is 12 residues. CDR3 nucleotide sequence: TGTGCCGCCGGGGGGCCGTTGAACGAGCAGTACTTC. This codes for CAAGGPLNEQYF. Looking up the rest from reference TRBV7-9 and TRBJ2-7 gives the full variable domain: DTGVSQNPRHKITKRGQNVTFRCDPISEHNRLYWYRQTLGQGPEFLTYFQNEAQLEKSRLLSDRFSAERPKGSFSTLEIQRTEQGDSAMYLCAAGGPLNEQYFGPGTRLTVT.

The chain couples TRBV5-1 to TRBJ1-1; the match to TRBD1 covers 8 bases. The CDR3 is 14 amino acids. Germline CDR1 SGHRS, CDR2 YFSETQ. The ends lost 1 base at V and 4 bases at J; junction bases unmatched: 3. CDR3 DNA: TGCGCCAGCAGCTTGACAGGGGGACGCACTGAAGCTTTCTTT. Translated, it gives CASSLTGGRTEAFF.

The chain employs TRBV27 and TRBJ2-7; D is unresolved. The CDR3 runs to 14 residues. The germline V gene encodes CDR1 MNHEY and CDR2 SMNVEV (reference sequence). The germline V and J ends were trimmed by 6 bases and 7 bases, with 19 bases remaining between them. CDR3 protein: CASSRIPSMGEQYF. The CDR3 bases are TGTGCCAGCAGCCGGATCCCCTCGATGGGGGAGCAGTACTTC.

This clone occurred once. V is TRBV25-1 and J is TRBJ2-4; weak D call: TRBD2 (5 bases). Trimming removed 2 bases from V and 4 bases from J, with 6 bases in between. This CDR3 comprises 13 residues. CDR1 MGHDK and CDR2 SYGVNS come from the germline V gene. The CDR3 region has the DNA TGTGCCAGCAGTGAAGGCGGGAAAAACATTCAGTACTTC. Translating it yields CASSEGGKNIQYF. Full variable domain (outside the CDR3, taken from reference TRBV25-1 and TRBJ2-4): EADIYQTPRYLVIGTGKKITLECSQTMGHDKMYWYQQDPGMELHLIHYSYGVNSTEKGDLSSESTVSRIRTEHFPLTLESARPSHTSQYLCASSEGGKNIQYFGAGTRLSVL.